This T cell receptor beta chain was identified in a study of brain T cells in children with intractable seizures. The CDR3 extends over 15 amino acids. V was cut by 0 bases and J by 3 bases, with 9 bases left in between. Germline V gene sequence: CDR1 MNHEY, CDR2 SVGEGT. Time point here: blood from clinic visit 5 months post-surgery; TSC patient then seizure free. Only cases whose brain tissue showed the highest T cell transcript signatures were sequenced. The repertoire was sequenced with immunoSEQ multiplex PCR; TCRdb's copy has only in-frame clones and lacks some. The sample holds a few hundred thousand clones, more than 85% seen once.

This specimen was peripheral blood, taken more than 4 months after surgery. The chain employs TRBV6-2 or TRBV6-3 and TRBJ2-4, with D perhaps being TRBD1 or TRBD2 (5 bases each). This receptor was taken from a boy in the first two years of life with tuberous sclerosis and intractable seizures. In DNA, the CDR3 is TGTGCCAGCAGTTACTCGGGACCTTTCAAAAACATTCAGTACTTC. Residues: CASSYSGPFKNIQYF.